The 26 T cell receptor beta chains below all came from one sample that was sequenced in a study of graft-versus-host responses after intestinal transplantation. Antigen specificity for these receptors is unknown. Libraries were prepared by immunoSEQ multiplex PCR; TCRdb keeps only in-frame clonotypes and omits some of them. This sample yields tens of thousands of clones, of which 91% are seen a single time; around 0.53% belongs to the top ten. The specimen comprised unstimulated CD8+ T cells sorted from spleen or lymph node cells, sampled before intestinal transplant. These receptors all stem from a human donor who received an intestinal transplant.

The chain recombines TRBV7-3 with TRBJ2-1, with D possibly matching TRBD2 (6 bases). The CDR3 has 17 residues. Germline CDR1 reads SGHTA; CDR2 reads FQGTGA. The germline V and J ends were trimmed by 5 bases and 0 bases, with 17 bases remaining between them. CDR3 nucleotides: TGTGCCAGCAGCGCCGGGGGTGGCGGGTACTCCTACAATGAGCAGTTCTTC. Translation: CASSAGGGGYSYNEQFF.

V usage is TRBV19 and J usage is TRBJ1-5, with no clear D. CDR1 and CDR2 (germline): LNHDA, SQIVND (reference sequence). This CDR3 spans 14 amino acids. V was trimmed by 5 bases and J by 0 bases, leaving 8 bases between them. CDR3 residues: CASSWADSNQPQHF. The CDR3 nucleotides read TGTGCCAGTAGTTGGGCAGATAGCAATCAGCCCCAGCATTTT.

This rearrangement joins TRBV4-1 to TRBJ2-7, with 10 positions matching TRBD1. CDR3 size: 14 residues. V was clipped by 5 bases and J by 3 bases; unmatched bases: 4. CDR1 MGHRA and CDR2 YSYEKL come from the germline V gene. The CDR3 here is CASSARTGGYEQYF. The DNA for the CDR3 is TGCGCCAGCAGCGCTAGGACAGGGGGCTACGAGCAGTACTTC.

As DNA, the CDR3 is TGTGCCAGCAGCGACCCCCTAGGCAGCCAAGAATCCTACGAGCAGTACTTC. Translated: CASSDPLGSQESYEQYF. The V and J genes are TRBV11-2 and TRBJ2-7; no clear D. Trimming took off 5 bases at V and 1 base at J, with 21 bases between the two ends. Germline values: CDR1 SGHAT, CDR2 FQNNGV. The CDR3 runs 17 residues.

V is TRBV27 and J is TRBJ2-1, with TRBD2 matching 7 bases. Unmatched junction bases numbered 14, after V lost 5 bases and J lost 1 base. Germline V CDR1 and CDR2: MNHEY, SMNVEV (reference sequence). The CDR3 extends over 18 amino acids. CDR3 in amino acids: CASSESSGYYRSYNEQFF. CDR3 DNA sequence: TGTGCCAGCAGTGAGTCTAGCGGTTATTATAGGTCCTACAATGAGCAGTTCTTC.

The V and J genes are TRBV5-4 and TRBJ2-7; TRBD1 aligns across 8 bases. Looked up from germline, CDR1 is SGHNT and CDR2 is YYREEE (reference sequence). V lost 0 bases and J lost 1; bases outside the gene matches: 6. The CDR3 is 16 amino acids. The CDR3 here is CASSLVVGTGSYEQYF. The CDR3 DNA reads as TGTGCCAGCAGCTTGGTTGTCGGGACAGGATCCTACGAGCAGTACTTC.

The chain recombines TRBV6-5 with TRBJ2-7; D may be TRBD2 (5 bases). Trimming stripped 5 bases from V and 3 bases from J, with 8 bases between. Germline V gene data show CDR1 as MNHEY and CDR2 as SVGAGI. The CDR3 has 12 residues. The CDR3 sequence: CASSGESYEQYF. CDR3 in DNA: TGTGCCAGCAGTGGGGAGAGCTACGAGCAGTACTTC.

The chain employs TRBV4-1 and TRBJ1-2; 12 nucleotides match TRBD1. Per germline, CDR1 MGHRA and CDR2 YSYEKL. The CDR3 has 15 residues. V gave up 4 bases and J gave up 2 bases; unmatched junction bases: 2. CDR3 in DNA: TGCGCCAGCAGCCCAGGGACAGGGGGCAACTATGGCTACACCTTC. This encodes CASSPGTGGNYGYTF.

A note on this clone: One junction end does not reproduce the germline sequence, and a read error may be involved. V is TRBV6-1 and J is TRBJ2-7, with TRBD2 identical over 10 bases. The CDR3 runs to 14 residues. Germline V gene sequence: CDR1 MNHNS, CDR2 SASEGT. CDR3 DNA sequence: TGTGCCAGCAGTAAAGCGGGGGGGCAGGACGAGCAGTACTTC. It translates to CASSKAGGQDEQYF.

This clone was recorded once. The chain employs TRBV7-6 and TRBJ1-4; 7 positions match TRBD1. V gave up 5 bases and J gave up 10 bases; unmatched junction bases: 13. The CDR3 is made up of 15 amino acids. The germline V gene has CDR1 SGHVS and CDR2 FNYEAQ. CDR3: CASSGGQVRRGKLFF. The CDR3 DNA reads as TGTGCCAGCAGCGGAGGACAGGTACGAAGAGGAAAACTGTTTTTT.

The chain combines TRBV6-1 with TRBJ2-1; D may be TRBD1 (5 bases). Germline V gene sequence: CDR1 MNHNS, CDR2 SASEGT. V was pared by 4 bases and J by 5 bases, with 12 bases between. This CDR3 is built from 14 residues. CDR3 DNA sequence: TGTGCCAGCAGTGGGGGAAGGGGCGACAATGAGCAGTTCTTC. Its protein product is CASSGGRGDNEQFF.

The chain carries TRBV19 and TRBJ2-3, with TRBD1 matching over 9 bases. With 8 bases clipped from V and 5 bases from J, the junction kept 11 bases outside the gene matches. This CDR3 region has 15 residues. The germline V gene encodes CDR1 LNHDA and CDR2 SQIVND (reference sequence). The CDR3 loop is CASSDRGSSKDTQYF. CDR3 coding DNA: TGTGCCAGTTCAGACAGGGGGAGCAGTAAAGATACGCAGTATTTT.

The CDR3 DNA is TGTGCCAGCAGTTACTCTAGGGGCGACTATGGCTACACCTTC. Translating it yields CASSYSRGDYGYTF. The chain has TRBV6-5 and TRBJ1-2; D might be TRBD1 (5 bases). V lost 0 bases, J lost 3 bases, and 8 bases lay in between. CDR1 and CDR2 (germline): MNHEY, SVGAGI. CDR3 length: 14 residues.

The chain couples TRBV11-2 to TRBJ2-5; weak D call: TRBD2 (7 bases). Matching the DNA end better, TRBJ2-7 makes the J call doubtful. The CDR3 is 14 amino acids. The germline V gene has CDR1 SGHAT and CDR2 FQNNGV. CDR3: CASSRTGGPYEQYF. The CDR3 nucleotides are TGTGCCAGCAGCCGAACGGGGGGCCCCTACGAGCAGTACTTC.

V and J are TRBV7-6 and TRBJ2-3, with TRBD2 identical over 13 bases. Germline V CDR1 and CDR2: SGHVS, FNYEAQ. The CDR3 contains 18 residues. V lost 1 base and J lost 4; bases outside the gene matches: 8. The CDR3, as DNA: TGTGCCAGCAGCTTAGATGGGACTAGCGGGACGGGGGCAGATACGCAGTATTTT. This encodes CASSLDGTSGTGADTQYF.

The rearrangement uses TRBV7-6 and TRBJ2-3; unclear D gene. Germline lookup yields CDR1 SGHVS and CDR2 FNYEAQ. This CDR3 is 15 amino acids long. Trimming cost V 1 base and J 0 bases, with 8 bases left between them. Here the CDR3 reads CASSLEAGSTDTQYF. The DNA of the CDR3 is TGTGCCAGCAGCTTAGAGGCAGGAAGCACAGATACGCAGTATTTT.

CDR3 sequence: CASSWASEAFF. The CDR3 nucleotides are TGTGCCAGCAGCTGGGCCAGTGAAGCTTTCTTT. V usage is TRBV7-9 and J usage is TRBJ1-1; D remains ambiguous. Trimming pared 4 bases from V and 7 bases from J, leaving 7 bases between. The CDR3 covers 11 residues. Germline loops: CDR1 SEHNR, CDR2 FQNEAQ (reference sequence).

The J gene is TRBJ1-1, the V gene TRBV27; tentative D call: TRBD1 (6 bases). Germline V gene lookup returns CDR1 MNHEY and CDR2 SMNVEV (reference sequence). The germline V and J ends were trimmed by 3 bases and 7 bases, with 12 bases remaining between them. This CDR3 comprises 13 residues. The chain's CDR3 is CASSLGTGNEAFF. CDR3 DNA: TGTGCCAGCAGTTTGGGCACAGGGAATGAAGCTTTCTTT.

The V gene is TRBV15, the J gene TRBJ1-5; no definite D call. The V end lost 5 bases, the J end lost 0 bases, and 14 bases lay between the germline ends. CDR3 length equals 16 residues. CDR1 and CDR2 (germline): LNHNV, YYDKDF (reference sequence). The CDR3 protein is CATSGSGVFSNQPQHF. For the CDR3, the DNA is TGTGCCACCAGCGGATCCGGGGTCTTTAGCAATCAGCCCCAGCATTTT. Together with reference TRBV15 and TRBJ1-5, the CDR3 gives the full variable domain: DAMVIQNPRYQVTQFGKPVTLSCSQTLNHNVMYWYQQKSSQAPKLLFHYYDKDFNNEADTPDNFQSRRPNTSFCFLDIRSPGLGDTAMYLCATSGSGVFSNQPQHFGDGTRLSIL.

The chain uses TRBV7-9 and TRBJ2-7, with 7 positions matching TRBD1. V gave up 4 bases and J gave up 7 bases; unmatched junction bases: 10. Germline V CDR1 and CDR2: SEHNR, FQNEAQ (reference sequence). The length of the CDR3 is 14 residues. In DNA form, the CDR3 reads TGTGCCAGCAGCTCCGACAGGGTACCTCCGGAGCAGTACTTC. Translating gives CASSSDRVPPEQYF.

This chain joins TRBV30 and TRBJ2-7, with 7 nucleotides matching TRBD2. CDR3 size: 13 residues. V was clipped by 0 bases and J by 3 bases; unmatched bases: 2. The germline V gene has CDR1 GTSNPN and CDR2 SVGIG (reference sequence). The CDR3 DNA reads as TGTGCCTGGAGTGTCGGGGGGAACTACGAGCAGTACTTC. Translation gives CAWSVGGNYEQYF. The full variable domain, rest sourced from reference TRBV30 and TRBJ2-7, is SQTIHQWPATLVQPVGSPLSLECTVEGTSNPNLYWYRQAAGRGLQLLFYSVGIGQISSEVPQNLSASRPQDRQFILSSKKLLLSDSGFYLCAWSVGGNYEQYFGPGTRLTVT.

This clone appeared once. The chain joins TRBV29-1 to TRBJ1-1; 9 nucleotides agree with TRBD1. Germline V gives CDR1 SQVTM, CDR2 ANQGSEA. The CDR3 runs 12 residues. Germline trimming cut 5 bases from V and 8 bases from J; bases unmatched to any gene: 6. CDR3 nucleotide sequence: TGCAGCGTTCAACACAGGGGGCCAGAAGCTTTCTTT. It translates to CSVQHRGPEAFF. The full variable domain, with the rest looked up from reference TRBV29-1 and TRBJ1-1, is SAVISQKPSRDICQRGTSLTIQCQVDSQVTMMFWYRQQPGQSLTLIATANQGSEATYESGFVIDKFPISRPNLTFSTLTVSNMSPEDSSIYLCSVQHRGPEAFFGQGTRLTVV.

V gene TRBV28 combines with J gene TRBJ1-2; 9 bases line up with TRBD1. CDR1 and CDR2 from the germline V gene are MDHEN and SYDVKM. The ends lost 7 bases at V and 3 bases at J; junction bases unmatched: 3. The CDR3 is made up of 13 amino acids. CDR3 loop: CASNRQGDYGYTF. The CDR3 bases are TGTGCCAGCAATCGACAGGGGGACTATGGCTACACCTTC.

This clone was observed once. The rearrangement uses TRBV4-2 and TRBJ2-7; 12 nucleotides line up with TRBD2. Germline V CDR1 and CDR2: LGHNA, YNFKEQ. Trimming removed 6 bases from V and 5 bases from J; junction bases left unmatched: 11. This CDR3 comprises 16 residues. The CDR3 reads CASSLELAGGPHEQYF. CDR3 sequence (DNA): TGTGCCAGCAGTCTTGAGCTAGCGGGAGGGCCCCACGAGCAGTACTTC.

This chain connects TRBV7-2 to TRBJ1-5, with TRBD1 matching 10 bases. CDR1 SGHTA and CDR2 FQGNSA come from the germline V gene. CDR3 size: 15 residues. Unmatched junction bases numbered 1, after V lost 1 base and J lost 4 bases. CDR3 bases: TGTGCCAGCAGCTTAGGACAGGGGGCGAATCAGCCCCAGCATTTT. Its translation is CASSLGQGANQPQHF.

The V call is TRBV21-1, the J call TRBJ2-5; TRBD2 is taken as the D call from the table, unchecked against the DNA. TRBV21-1 is a listed pseudogene. This CDR3 contains 18 residues. The CDR3 DNA follows: TGTGCCAGCAGCAAAGATCGGTACGGGTCCATGGCCCAAGAGACCCAGTACTTC. Protein product: CASSKDRYGSMAQETQYF.